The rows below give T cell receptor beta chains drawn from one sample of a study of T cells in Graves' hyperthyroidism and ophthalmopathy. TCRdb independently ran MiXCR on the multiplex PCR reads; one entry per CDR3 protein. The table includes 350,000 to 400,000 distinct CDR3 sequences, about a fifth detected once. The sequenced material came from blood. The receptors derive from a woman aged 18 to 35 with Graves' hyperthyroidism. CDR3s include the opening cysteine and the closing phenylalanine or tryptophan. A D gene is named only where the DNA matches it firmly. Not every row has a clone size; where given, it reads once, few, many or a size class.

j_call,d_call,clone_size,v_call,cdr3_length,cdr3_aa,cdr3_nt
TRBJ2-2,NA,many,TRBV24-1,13,CATSDPSTGELFF,TGTGCCACCAGTGATCCCTCCACCGGGGAGCTGTTTTTT
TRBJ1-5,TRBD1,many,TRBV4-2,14,CASSQSGGAQPQHF,TGTGCCAGCAGCCAGTCAGGGGGGGCTCAGCCCCAGCATTTT
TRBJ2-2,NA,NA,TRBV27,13,CASSFQSTGELFF,TGTGCCAGCAGTTTTCAATCTACCGGGGAGCTGTTTTTT
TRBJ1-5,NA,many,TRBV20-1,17,CSARDHNPLGANQPQHF,TGCAGTGCTAGGGACCATAACCCGCTGGGTGCCAATCAGCCCCAGCATTTT
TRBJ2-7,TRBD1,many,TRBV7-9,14,CASSPGTGHYEQYF,TGTGCCAGCAGCCCAGGGACAGGGCACTACGAGCAGTACTTC
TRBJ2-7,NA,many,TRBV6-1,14,CASSPYISVFEQYF,TGTGCCAGCAGTCCCTATATTTCGGTTTTCGAGCAGTACTTC
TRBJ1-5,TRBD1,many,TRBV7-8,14,CASSFGTANQPQHF,TGTGCCAGCAGCTTCGGGACAGCGAATCAGCCCCAGCATTTT
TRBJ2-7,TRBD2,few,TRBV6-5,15,CASSSRSGGADEQYF,TGTGCCAGCAGTTCCCGTAGCGGGGGGGCCGACGAGCAGTACTTC
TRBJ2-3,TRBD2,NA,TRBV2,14,CASSEQLAADTQYF,TGTGCCAGCAGTGAACAACTAGCGGCAGATACGCAGTATTTT
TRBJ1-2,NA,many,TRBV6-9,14,CASSYSNRGYGYTF,TGTGCCAGCAGTTATTCGAATAGGGGCTATGGCTACACCTTC
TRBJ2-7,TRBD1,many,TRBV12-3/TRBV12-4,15,CASSPGQGLSYEQYF,TGTGCCAGCAGTCCCGGACAGGGGCTCTCCTACGAGCAGTACTTC
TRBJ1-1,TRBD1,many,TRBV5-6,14,CASRSLGTGGEAFF,TGTGCCAGCAGGTCCCTGGGGACAGGGGGGGAAGCTTTCTTT
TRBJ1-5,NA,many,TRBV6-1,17,CAAVETREWVSNQPQHF,TGTGCCGCAGTCGAGACCAGGGAGTGGGTCAGCAATCAGCCCCAGCATTTT
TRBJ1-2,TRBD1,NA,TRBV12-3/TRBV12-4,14,CASSTRQGRYGYTF,TGTGCCAGCAGTACCCGACAGGGACGATATGGCTACACCTTC
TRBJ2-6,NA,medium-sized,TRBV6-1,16,CASSEGPGTGANVLTF,TGTGCCAGCAGTGAAGGACCAGGGACCGGGGCCAACGTCCTGACTTTC
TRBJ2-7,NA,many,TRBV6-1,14,CASSQGDIRYEQYF,TGTGCCAGCAGCCAGGGAGACATTCGATACGAGCAGTACTTC
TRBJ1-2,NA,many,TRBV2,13,CASSAGPLYGYTF,TGTGCCAGCAGTGCTGGGCCCCTTTATGGCTACACCTTC
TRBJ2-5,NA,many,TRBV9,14,CASSSDLRDETQYF,TGTGCCAGCAGCTCAGACCTTCGGGACGAGACCCAGTACTTC
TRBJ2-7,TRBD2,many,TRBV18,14,CASSPGTSSYEQYF,TGTGCCAGCTCACCCGGGACTAGCTCGTACGAGCAGTACTTC
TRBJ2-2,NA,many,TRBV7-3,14,CASSYLNRDGELFF,TGTGCCAGCAGCTACCTAAACAGGGACGGGGAGCTGTTTTTT
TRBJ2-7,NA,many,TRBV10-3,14,CAIRLESKKYEQYF,TGTGCCATCAGATTGGAGTCGAAGAAGTACGAGCAGTACTTC
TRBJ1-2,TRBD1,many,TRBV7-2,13,CASSSQQGGRMTF,TGTGCCAGCAGCTCCCAGCAGGGGGGGCGGATGACCTTC
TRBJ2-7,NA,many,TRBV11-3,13,CASSLGGNYEQYF,TGTGCCAGCAGCTTGGGGGGAAATTACGAGCAGTACTTC
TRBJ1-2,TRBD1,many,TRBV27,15,CASRKQGRLGYGYTF,TGTGCCAGCAGAAAACAGGGGCGGCTGGGCTATGGCTACACCTTC
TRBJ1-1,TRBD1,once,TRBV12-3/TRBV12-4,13,CASRYRGDAEAFF,TGTGCCAGCAGGTACAGGGGTGACGCTGAAGCTTTCTTT
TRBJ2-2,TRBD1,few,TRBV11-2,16,CASNQYRGNYAGELFF,TGTGCCAGCAACCAATACAGGGGGAACTACGCCGGGGAGCTGTTTTTT
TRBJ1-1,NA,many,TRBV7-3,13,CASSLGAGLEAFF,TGTGCCAGCAGCTTGGGGGCAGGACTTGAAGCTTTCTTT
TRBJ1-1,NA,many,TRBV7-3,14,CASSSRRGLTEAFF,TGTGCCAGCAGCTCCAGGCGAGGTTTAACTGAAGCTTTCTTT
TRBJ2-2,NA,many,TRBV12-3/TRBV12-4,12,CASPRGTGELFF,TGTGCCAGCCCCCGGGGGACCGGGGAGCTGTTTTTT
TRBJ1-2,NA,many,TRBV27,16,CASSLSQTASNYGYTF,TGTGCCAGCAGTTTATCCCAGACAGCTTCTAACTATGGCTACACCTTC
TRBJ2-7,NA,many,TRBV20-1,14,CSARGDLRAYEQYF,TGCAGTGCCAGAGGGGACTTGAGGGCGTACGAGCAGTACTTC
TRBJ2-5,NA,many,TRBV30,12,CAWSVDRETQYF,TGTGCCTGGAGTGTTGACAGGGAGACCCAGTACTTC
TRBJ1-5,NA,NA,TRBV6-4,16,CASSDSGQNSNQPQHF,TGTGCCAGCAGTGACTCGGGACAAAATAGCAATCAGCCCCAGCATTTT
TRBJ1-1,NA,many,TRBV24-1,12,CATSDPGGEAFF,TGTGCCACCAGTGATCCGGGGGGTGAAGCTTTCTTT
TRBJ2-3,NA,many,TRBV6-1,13,CASRTPPVDTQYF,TGTGCCAGCAGGACACCTCCCGTAGATACGCAGTATTTT
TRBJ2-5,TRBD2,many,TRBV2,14,CASSVVGGGETQYF,TGTGCCAGCTCAGTCGTGGGGGGGGGAGAGACCCAGTACTTC
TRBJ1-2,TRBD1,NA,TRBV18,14,CASSPTTGRGGYTF,TGTGCCAGCTCACCTACGACAGGGCGTGGTGGCTACACCTTC
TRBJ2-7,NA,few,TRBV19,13,CASGGRTSYEQYF,TGTGCCAGCGGGGGCCGGACATCCTACGAGCAGTACTTC
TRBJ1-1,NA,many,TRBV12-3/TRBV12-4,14,CASSFSRANTEAFF,TGTGCCAGCAGTTTTTCCAGGGCGAACACTGAAGCTTTCTTT
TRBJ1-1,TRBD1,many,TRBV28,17,CASSLGTGDPVGTEAFF,TGTGCCAGCAGTTTGGGGACAGGGGACCCAGTCGGGACTGAAGCTTTCTTT
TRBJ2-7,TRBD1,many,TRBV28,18,CASSLPGQGLTLTYEQYF,TGTGCCAGCAGTTTGCCGGGACAGGGGCTTACGTTGACCTACGAGCAGTACTTC
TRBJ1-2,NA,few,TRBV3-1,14,CASSQDIGSYGYTF,TGTGCCAGCAGCCAAGACATAGGAAGCTATGGCTACACCTTC
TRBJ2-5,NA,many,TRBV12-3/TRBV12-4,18,CASSSSDRTGVPQETQYF,TGTGCCAGCAGTTCCTCGGACCGCACGGGTGTACCACAAGAGACCCAGTACTTC
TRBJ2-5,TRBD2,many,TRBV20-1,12,CSARGTKETQYF,TGCAGTGCGAGAGGGACTAAAGAGACCCAGTACTTC
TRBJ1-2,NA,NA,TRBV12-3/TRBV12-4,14,CASSTRTKMRGYTF,TGTGCCAGCAGTACCCGGACCAAGATGCGTGGCTACACCTTC
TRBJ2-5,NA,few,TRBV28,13,CASSLISQETQYF,TGTGCCAGCAGCTTAATATCCCAAGAGACCCAGTACTTC
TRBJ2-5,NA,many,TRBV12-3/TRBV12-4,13,CASSYGGGETQYF,TGTGCCAGCAGTTATGGTGGGGGAGAGACCCAGTACTTC
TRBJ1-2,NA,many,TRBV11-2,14,CASSLWGRNYGYTF,TGTGCCAGCAGCTTATGGGGGCGCAACTATGGCTACACCTTC
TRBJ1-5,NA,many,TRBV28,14,CASSYRGENQPQHF,TGTGCCAGCAGCTATAGGGGGGAGAATCAGCCCCAGCATTTT
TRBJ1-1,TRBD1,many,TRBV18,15,CASSPPATGGFEAFF,TGTGCCAGCTCACCACCAGCGACAGGGGGCTTTGAAGCTTTCTTT
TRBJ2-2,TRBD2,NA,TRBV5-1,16,CASSLFSSGSSGELFF,TGCGCCAGCAGCTTGTTTTCTAGCGGGAGTTCCGGGGAGCTGTTTTTT
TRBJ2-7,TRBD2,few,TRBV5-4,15,CASSVLSGGAYEQYF,TGTGCCAGCAGCGTTTTAAGCGGGGGGGCCTACGAGCAGTACTTC
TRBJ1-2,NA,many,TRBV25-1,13,CASSEGYGQGYTF,TGTGCCAGCAGTGAAGGATATGGACAAGGCTACACCTTC
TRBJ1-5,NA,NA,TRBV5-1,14,CASSLEPGALPQHF,TGCGCCAGCAGCTTGGAACCAGGGGCCCTGCCCCAGCATTTT
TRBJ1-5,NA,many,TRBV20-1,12,CSARGPQQPQHF,TGCAGTGCTAGGGGGCCTCAACAGCCCCAGCATTTT
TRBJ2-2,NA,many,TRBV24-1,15,CATSDPTRDTGELFF,TGTGCCACCAGTGATCCTACACGGGACACCGGGGAGCTGTTTTTT
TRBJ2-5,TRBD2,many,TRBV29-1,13,CSVASGGGETQYF,TGCAGCGTAGCCAGCGGGGGAGGGGAGACCCAGTACTTC